One sample yielded the 9 T cell receptor beta chains listed below, sequenced in a study of shared clonotypes between healthy human individuals (TCRdb year 2020). The library was built by means of the immunoSEQ multiplex PCR assay. TCRdb carries this immuneACCESS record with in-frame sequences only. Its versions omit some clonotypes, under half of them owing to an unresolved V gene in the studies checked, with the rest unexplained. The sample data list 550,000 to 700,000 clones, and about three quarters of these were observed just once. 1.5% to 2% of the sample comes from the top ten. Sequenced sample: memory CD4+ T cells sorted from blood. The cell subset or site label on this specimen signifies: CD45RA-negative fraction. The receptors originated from a woman aged 25-40 years in good health.

This clone was detected many times. The chain couples TRBV18 to TRBJ2-7; TRBD2 matches at 12 bases. V lost 1 base to trimming and J lost 7 bases; unmatched junction nucleotides: 11. The CDR3 has 17 amino acids. Looked up from germline, CDR1 is KGHSH and CDR2 is LQKENI. Here the CDR3 reads CASSPRARTSGIGEQYF. The CDR3 DNA is TGTGCCAGCTCACCACGAGCCCGGACTAGCGGGATAGGGGAGCAGTACTTC.

This clone occurred many times. The genes are TRBV28 and TRBJ2-7; 9 bases agree with TRBD2. This CDR3 spans 15 amino acids. Germline lookup yields CDR1 MDHEN and CDR2 SYDVKM. With 4 bases clipped from V and 6 bases from J, the junction kept 10 bases outside the gene matches. CDR3 nucleotides: TGTGCCAGCAGTTATAGCGGGAGAGGGCGGGGCGAGCAGTACTTC. Amino acid sequence: CASSYSGRGRGEQYF.

The CDR3 DNA is TGTGCCAGCAGTTACGAAGCGGGCCGGAAGACCGGGGAGCTGTTTTTT. Protein product: CASSYEAGRKTGELFF. The chain carries TRBV6-5 and TRBJ2-2, with a possible D match to TRBD2 (6 bases). Deletions cut 2 bases from V and 5 bases from J, with 15 bases between. Germline V lookup: CDR1 MNHEY, CDR2 SVGAGI. The CDR3 length is 16 residues.

V usage is TRBV4-1 and J usage is TRBJ2-7, with 8 bases aligning to TRBD2. In germline, CDR1 is MGHRA, CDR2 YSYEKL. V gave up 0 bases and J gave up 4 bases; unmatched junction bases: 8. The CDR3 covers 16 residues. CDR3 protein: CASSQDRLLAVYEQYF. In DNA, the CDR3 is TGCGCCAGCAGCCAAGATCGCTTACTAGCGGTTTACGAGCAGTACTTC.

A remark on this clone: Sequence at one end of the junction differs from germline and may be a read error. At the DNA level, this CDR3 is encoded by other sequences in the same sample as well. The rearrangement links TRBV19 to TRBJ2-2; D ambiguous. This CDR3 has 13 residues. CDR1 is LNHDA and CDR2 is SQIVND in the germline V gene (reference sequence). CDR3 in amino acids: CASSLENTGELFF. The CDR3 DNA sequence: TGTGCCAGTAGTTTAGAGAACACCGGGGAGCTGTTTTTT.

Turning to this clone: Different DNA sequences within this sample yield the same CDR3. The chain carries TRBV18 and TRBJ1-2, with D maybe TRBD1 (5 bases). V lost 0 bases and J lost 0, with 8 bases in between. CDR1 and CDR2 (germline): KGHSH, LQKENI. This CDR3 has 15 amino acids. The CDR3, as DNA: TGTGCCAGCTCACCACCTGGGACTACTAACTATGGCTACACCTTC. Protein sequence: CASSPPGTTNYGYTF.

The rearrangement uses TRBV28 and TRBJ2-1; 10 positions agree with TRBD2. Germline V gives CDR1 MDHEN, CDR2 SYDVKM. Trimming cost V 6 bases and J 9 bases; bases outside gene matches: 11. The CDR3 has 15 amino acids. The CDR3 DNA sequence: TGTGCCAGCAGCCCCCAACTAGCGGGACCAGGTGAGCAGTTCTTC. Its translation is CASSPQLAGPGEQFF.

The V and J genes are TRBV6-5 and TRBJ2-7; D may correspond to TRBD1 or TRBD2 (5 bases each). The CDR3 runs to 14 residues. CDR1 MNHEY and CDR2 SVGAGI come from the germline V gene. Trimming left V 7 bases short and J 1 base short, with 14 bases between. CDR3 amino acids: CASKPGPSSYEQYF. CDR3 coding DNA: TGTGCCAGCAAACCGGGACCGTCTTCCTACGAGCAGTACTTC.

The chain joins TRBV6-5 to TRBJ1-2, with 7 bases identical to TRBD1. This CDR3 spans 15 amino acids. CDR1 and CDR2 (germline): MNHEY, SVGAGI. Unmatched junction bases numbered 12, after V lost 7 bases and J lost 4 bases. The CDR3 sequence: CASTRDRRTSYGYTF. The CDR3 coding sequence is TGTGCCAGCACCCGGGACAGAAGAACATCCTATGGCTACACCTTC.